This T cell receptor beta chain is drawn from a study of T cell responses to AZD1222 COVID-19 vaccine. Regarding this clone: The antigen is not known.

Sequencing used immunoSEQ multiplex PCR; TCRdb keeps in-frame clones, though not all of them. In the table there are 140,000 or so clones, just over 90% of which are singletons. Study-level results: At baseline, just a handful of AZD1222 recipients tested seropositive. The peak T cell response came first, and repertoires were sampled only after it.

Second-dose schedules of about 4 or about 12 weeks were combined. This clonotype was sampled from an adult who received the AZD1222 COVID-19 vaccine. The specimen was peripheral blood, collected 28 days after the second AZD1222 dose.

DNA of the CDR3: TGCGCCAGCAGCAGGGGCCGGGGCCCAGGGTCCGAGCAGTACTTC. This translates into CASSRGRGPGSEQYF. This chain uses TRBV5-1 with TRBJ2-7; D possibly uses TRBD1 or TRBD2 (5 bases each). V gave up 4 bases and J gave up 6 bases, with 20 bases separating them. This CDR3 comprises 15 residues. CDR1 is SGHRS and CDR2 is YFSETQ in the germline V gene.